Below are 30 T cell receptor beta chains sequenced from a single sample in a study of blood T cells in healthy people across ages (dated by TCRdb to 2014 to 2015). The library relied on 5' RACE. Sequencing was performed on an Illumina HiSeq 2500. A second roughly 7 to 11 cycle PCR used a sample-barcoded 5' primer and a J-beta primer mix. Using fastp trimming at Q25 and MiXCR clonotype assembly, TCRdb reanalyzed the public sequencing data and kept in-frame beta chains. For every CDR3 protein sequence, its rows merge into one entry that carries the most common genes and DNA. The sample table shows about 630,000 distinct CDR3 sequences, and about 21% are seen once. In total, the top ten clones hold approximately 3.6% of the sample. Source material: blood. The origin of the receptors is a man between 65 and 80 years old in good health.

This clonotype occurred a few times. The gene calls are TRBV28 and TRBJ2-7; TRBD2 might be the D (5 bases). Germline V lookup: CDR1 MDHEN, CDR2 SYDVKM. V lost 7 bases to trimming and J lost 3 bases, with 19 bases between them. The CDR3 spans 15 residues. The CDR3 is CASTPSRRGYYEQYF. CDR3 bases: TGTGCCAGCACCCCCTCCCGGAGAGGGTACTACGAGCAGTACTTC.

This clonotype has more than one count but fewer than ten. This rearrangement joins TRBV9 to TRBJ2-5; possibly TRBD1 or TRBD2 for D (5 bases each). With the DNA end fitting TRBJ2-7 better, the J assignment may be wrong. CDR1 is SGDLS, CDR2 YYNGEE, per germline. The CDR3 totals 15 residues. CDR3 protein: CASSVGWDVGYEQYF. The CDR3, as DNA: TGTGCCAGCAGCGTCGGTTGGGACGTCGGCTACGAGCAGTACTTC.

This clonotype was seen only a few times. This rearrangement joins TRBV28 to TRBJ2-5; D is tentatively TRBD1 or TRBD2 (7 bases each). The CDR3 consists of 14 residues. The V gene's germline CDR1 is MDHEN and CDR2 SYDVKM. Trimming took off 2 bases at V and 5 bases at J, with 12 bases between the two ends. CDR3 bases: TGTGCCAGCAGTTTAGTCAGGGGGGGCGAGACCCAGTACTTC. Protein sequence: CASSLVRGGETQYF.

The chain has TRBV11-2 and TRBJ2-1; TRBD1 is a possible D gene (6 bases). Germline CDR1 and CDR2: SGHAT and FQNNGV. V was cut by 5 bases and J by 12 bases, with 14 bases left in between. The CDR3 contains 12 residues. CDR3: CASSTNRDTQFF. DNA of the CDR3: TGTGCCAGCAGCACCAACCGGGACACGCAGTTCTTC.

This clonotype has just a few counts. The CDR3 sequence is CASSLVTQYTEAFF. CDR3 bases: TGTGCCAGCAGCTTAGTGACCCAATACACTGAAGCTTTCTTT. J is TRBJ1-1 and V is TRBV7-9; no definite D call. This CDR3 contains 14 residues. V dropped 1 base and J dropped 3 bases, with 9 bases sitting between them. CDR1 is SEHNR and CDR2 is FQNEAQ in the germline V gene (reference sequence). Full variable domain (missing parts from reference TRBV7-9 and TRBJ1-1): DTGVSQNPRHKITKRGQNVTFRCDPISEHNRLYWYRQTLGQGPEFLTYFQNEAQLEKSRLLSDRFSAERPKGSFSTLEIQRTEQGDSAMYLCASSLVTQYTEAFFGQGTRLTVV.

The chain links TRBV27 to TRBJ2-6; TRBD1 or TRBD2 may be the D gene (5 bases each). Germline V CDR1 and CDR2: MNHEY, SMNVEV (reference sequence). V lost 6 bases and J 4 bases, leaving 13 bases between the germline ends. The CDR3 extends over 15 amino acids. CDR3 DNA sequence: TGTGCCAGCAGGAGGGGTATTAGGGGGGCCAACGTCCTGACTTTC. Translating gives CASRRGIRGANVLTF.

V usage is TRBV9 and J usage is TRBJ2-5, with 8 bases that match TRBD2. The DNA end favors TRBJ2-1, so the J call may be wrong. There are 15 residues in the CDR3. The germline CDR1 and CDR2 sequences are SGDLS and YYNGEE. Written as DNA, the CDR3 is TGTGCCAGCAGCGTAGCTCCGCGGGAGGATCATGAGCAGTTCTTC. Amino acids: CASSVAPREDHEQFF.

The chain uses TRBV6-1 and TRBJ1-5; 10 nucleotides agree with TRBD1. Trimming at V came to 3 bases and at J to 6 bases, leaving 8 bases not matched to a gene. Germline V gene data show CDR1 as MNHNS and CDR2 as SASEGT. The CDR3 extends over 16 amino acids. Written as DNA, the CDR3 is TGTGCCAGCAGTGATGTCCGGGACAGGGGCCGTCAGCCCCAGCATTTT. Amino acid sequence: CASSDVRDRGRQPQHF.

This clonotype was recorded a few times. The V call is TRBV7-2, the J call TRBJ1-6; 8 bases fit TRBD1. This CDR3 contains 14 residues. The V segment lost 3 bases and the J segment 8 bases; nucleotides outside the gene matches: 3. Germline V gene data show CDR1 as SGHTA and CDR2 as FQGNSA. The CDR3 protein is CASSFIQGDSPLHF. The CDR3 coding sequence is TGTGCCAGCAGCTTTATACAGGGGGATTCACCCCTCCACTTT.

The rearrangement links TRBV28 to TRBJ1-4, with a tentative D call TRBD1 (5 bases). There are 11 residues in the CDR3. Trimming removed 2 bases from V and 12 bases from J, with 7 bases in between. Germline CDR1 and CDR2: MDHEN and SYDVKM. CDR3 sequence: CASSLKGQLFF. As DNA, the CDR3 is TGTGCCAGCAGTTTAAAGGGACAACTGTTTTTT. Drawing the rest from reference TRBV28 and TRBJ1-4, the complete variable domain is DVKVTQSSRYLVKRTGEKVFLECVQDMDHENMFWYRQDPGLGLRLIYFSYDVKMKEKGDIPEGYSVSREKKERFSLILESASTNQTSMYLCASSLKGQLFFGSGTQLSVL.

V gene TRBV7-7 combines with J gene TRBJ2-5; D is perhaps TRBD2 (6 bases). Germline assignment: CDR1 SSHAT and CDR2 FNYEAQ (reference sequence). The length of the CDR3 is 14 residues. The CDR3 DNA reads as TGTGCTAGCGCGCGCGGGACTTCCCAAGAGACCCAGTACTTC. Translated, it gives CASARGTSQETQYF.

The sample holds a few counts of this clonotype. This chain uses TRBV19 with TRBJ2-1; D gene uncertain. V lost 3 bases and J lost 11, with 8 bases in between. The CDR3 runs 11 residues. Germline CDR1 and CDR2: LNHDA and SQIVND (reference sequence). The CDR3 nucleotides are TGTGCCAGTAGTATCCAGTCCAAGCAGTTCTTC. Translation: CASSIQSKQFF. Full variable domain (missing parts from reference TRBV19 and TRBJ2-1): DGGITQSPKYLFRKEGQNVTLSCEQNLNHDAMYWYRQDPGQGLRLIYYSQIVNDFQKGDIAEGYSVSREKKESFPLTVTSAQKNPTAFYLCASSIQSKQFFGPGTRLTVL.

This clonotype was seen repeatedly, ten times or more. This chain links TRBV12-3 or TRBV12-4 with TRBJ2-7; D is possibly TRBD2 (6 bases). The V and J ends lost 5 bases and 0 bases respectively, with 14 bases between them. This CDR3 comprises 15 residues. The CDR3 here is CASSPGTPSSYEQYF. The CDR3 nucleotides are TGTGCCAGCAGTCCTGGGACTCCAAGCTCCTACGAGCAGTACTTC.

The chain links TRBV5-1 to TRBJ1-3; the D gene is possibly TRBD1 (6 bases). CDR1 and CDR2 (germline): SGHRS, YFSETQ. The V end lost 7 bases, the J end lost 2 bases, and 13 bases lay between the germline ends. This CDR3 is built from 14 residues. The CDR3 DNA is TGCGCCAGCTCGCCGGGACACACTGGAAACACCATATATTTT. This translates into CASSPGHTGNTIYF.

CDR3 in amino acids: CASSLAGGRSGEQYF. The CDR3 DNA reads as TGCGCCAGCAGCTTGGCTGGCGGGAGATCGGGCGAGCAGTACTTC. This chain links TRBV5-1 with TRBJ2-7; 7 bases fit TRBD2. Germline lookup yields CDR1 SGHRS and CDR2 YFSETQ. The CDR3 loop spans 15 amino acids. J was trimmed by 6 bases and V by 0 bases; bases with no gene match: 9. Looking up the rest from reference TRBV5-1 and TRBJ2-7 gives the full variable domain: KAGVTQTPRYLIKTRGQQVTLSCSPISGHRSVSWYQQTPGQGLQFLFEYFSETQRNKGNFPGRFSGRQFSNSRSEMNVSTLELGDSALYLCASSLAGGRSGEQYFGPGTRLTVT.

This clonotype was seen more than once but under ten times. This chain uses TRBV10-1 with TRBJ2-3; maybe TRBD2 (5 bases). Trimming left V 0 bases short and J 11 bases short, with 15 bases between. The CDR3 length is 14 residues. Germline V gene lookup returns CDR1 WNHNN and CDR2 SYGVQD (reference sequence). CDR3 loop: CASSESIYGVGQYF. CDR3 sequence (DNA): TGCGCCAGCAGTGAGTCGATATACGGGGTCGGGCAGTATTTT.

This clonotype was counted at least ten times. The chain joins TRBV5-1 to TRBJ2-1; no firm D call. The CDR3 is 12 residues long. Germline V CDR1 and CDR2: SGHRS, YFSETQ. Deletions cut 0 bases from V and 6 bases from J, with 4 bases between. CDR3 sequence reads: CASSLDPNEQFF. CDR3 nucleotides: TGCGCCAGCAGCTTGGATCCCAATGAGCAGTTCTTC.

The sample holds a few counts of this clonotype. The CDR3 loop is CSARDADGSYEQYF. For the CDR3, the DNA is TGCAGTGCTAGAGATGCGGACGGGTCCTACGAGCAGTACTTC. The chain uses TRBV20-1 and TRBJ2-7; D unclear. Germline V CDR1 and CDR2: DFQATT, SNEGSKA (reference sequence). The CDR3 is made up of 14 amino acids. Trimming removed 0 bases from V and 1 base from J, with 10 bases in between.

This clonotype was seen a few times. V is TRBV14 and J is TRBJ2-2; no reliable D call. Germline V lookup: CDR1 SGHDN, CDR2 FVKESK. V lost 4 bases and J 7 bases, leaving 10 bases between the germline ends. The CDR3 sequence is 13 residues long. CDR3 in DNA: TGTGCCAGCAGCCCGGGCGTGGGCGGGGAGCTGTTTTTT. Amino acid sequence: CASSPGVGGELFF.

This chain connects TRBV20-1 to TRBJ2-4; 8 nucleotides line up with TRBD2. V shed 3 bases and J 5 bases; nucleotides not matched to a gene: 15. The CDR3 consists of 17 residues. CDR1 and CDR2 (germline): DFQATT, SNEGSKA (reference sequence). The chain's CDR3 is CSASSLSGGFVENIQYF. In nucleotides, the CDR3 is TGCAGTGCTAGCTCCTTGTCGGGAGGGTTCGTGGAAAACATTCAGTACTTC.

This clonotype was observed a handful of times. At one boundary the junction diverges from the germline segment, which might be a read error. V and J are TRBV10-3 and TRBJ2-5; possibly TRBD1 or TRBD2 for D (6 bases each). CDR3 length: 12 residues. CDR1 is ENHRY and CDR2 is SYGVKD in the germline V gene. Here the CDR3 DNA reads TGTGCCATCAGTGAGAAAGTCGGGGGCCCGTTCTTC. It codes for CAISEKVGGPFF.

This clonotype was observed a handful of times. The rearrangement joins TRBV27 to TRBJ2-2; 7 bases map to TRBD1. Germline V gene data show CDR1 as MNHEY and CDR2 as SMNVEV (reference sequence). The CDR3 has 17 amino acids. The J segment lost 2 bases and the V segment lost 5 bases, leaving 11 bases of the junction unmatched. The CDR3 sequence is CASSPGTAFSNTGELFF. CDR3 DNA sequence: TGTGCCAGCAGTCCAGGGACAGCCTTTAGTAACACCGGGGAGCTGTTTTTT.

The chain has TRBV4-1 and TRBJ1-6, with D possibly TRBD1 on 5 matching bases. Germline CDR1 and CDR2: MGHRA and YSYEKL. This CDR3 contains 15 residues. V was pared by 4 bases and J by 1 base, with 8 bases between. Here the CDR3 reads CASSLDSSYNSPLHF. The CDR3 nucleotides are TGCGCCAGCAGCCTCGACAGTTCCTATAATTCACCCCTCCACTTT.

In its sample, this clonotype was seen a few times. The gene calls are TRBV29-1 and TRBJ2-2; 7 bases are shared with TRBD1. Germline V lookup: CDR1 SQVTM, CDR2 ANQGSEA. J lost 6 bases, V lost 5 bases, and 6 bases had no gene match. The CDR3 sequence is 13 residues long. CDR3 amino acids: CSVKSDRAGELFF. In nucleotides, the CDR3 is TGCAGCGTTAAATCCGACAGGGCCGGGGAGCTGTTTTTT.

This chain links TRBV29-1 with TRBJ2-7; TRBD2 is a possible D gene (5 bases). The CDR3 runs to 12 residues. V gave up 4 bases and J gave up 10 bases, with 17 bases separating them. CDR1 is SQVTM and CDR2 is ANQGSEA in the germline V gene. The CDR3 here is CSVGGDGLPQYF. CDR3 sequence (DNA): TGCAGCGTTGGGGGAGACGGCCTTCCTCAGTACTTC.

The chain couples TRBV10-3 to TRBJ1-2; D is perhaps TRBD1 (6 bases). Germline loops: CDR1 ENHRY, CDR2 SYGVKD. V shed 0 bases and J shed 4 bases, with 18 bases lying between them. This CDR3 is built from 17 residues. CDR3 DNA: TGTGCCATCAGTGAGTCTCCGGGGGCGCATTCTTTCTATGGCTACACCTTC. This codes for CAISESPGAHSFYGYTF.

This clonotype was counted only a few times. V and J are TRBV14 and TRBJ2-3; 9 nucleotides agree with TRBD1. With V trimmed by 4 bases and J by 8 bases, 10 bases remained unmatched. CDR3 length: 15 residues. CDR1 is SGHDN, CDR2 FVKESK, per germline. The CDR3 nucleotides are TGTGCCAGCAGCCTGACAGGGGGGTTCGTTGGTACGCAGTATTTT. This codes for CASSLTGGFVGTQYF.

This clonotype was detected a few times. This sequence joins TRBV4-2 and TRBJ1-5, with D unresolved. With 1 base removed from V and 5 bases from J, the gap between germline ends came to 6 bases. This CDR3 has 13 residues. CDR1 is LGHNA and CDR2 is YNFKEQ in the germline V gene. CDR3 sequence (DNA): TGTGCCAGCAGCCAAGCCCGAGATCAGCCCCAGCATTTT. Translated, it gives CASSQARDQPQHF.

This clonotype was picked up a small number of times. V usage is TRBV15 and J usage is TRBJ2-3; TRBD1 matches at 7 bases. J gave up 4 bases and V 0 bases, and 7 bases lay outside the gene matches. The V gene's germline CDR1 is LNHNV and CDR2 YYDKDF (reference sequence). This CDR3 is built from 16 residues. CDR3 residues: CATSRDHRTGPDTQYF. DNA for the CDR3: TGTGCCACCAGCAGAGATCATAGGACAGGCCCAGATACGCAGTATTTT.

There are a few counts of this clonotype. V is TRBV7-2 and J is TRBJ1-2; perhaps TRBD1 as D (5 bases). The CDR3 length is 14 residues. V lost 2 bases, J lost 7 bases, and 14 bases lay in between. Germline assignment: CDR1 SGHTA and CDR2 FQGNSA. The CDR3 nucleotides are TGTGCCAGCAGCTTAAGGGGAGCCCCCTCTGGCTACACCTTC. Translation: CASSLRGAPSGYTF.